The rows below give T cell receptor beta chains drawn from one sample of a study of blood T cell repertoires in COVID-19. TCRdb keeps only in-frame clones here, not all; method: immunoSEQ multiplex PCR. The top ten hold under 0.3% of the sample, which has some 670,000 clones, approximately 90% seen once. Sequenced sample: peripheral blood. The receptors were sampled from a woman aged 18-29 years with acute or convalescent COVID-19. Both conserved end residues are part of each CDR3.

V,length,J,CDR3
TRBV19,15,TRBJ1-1,CASSTHRQGNTEAFF
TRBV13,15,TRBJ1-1,CASTRAGGLDTEAFF
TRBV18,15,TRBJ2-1,CASSPGQGYYNEQFF
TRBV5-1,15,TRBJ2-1,CASSLQGQTYNEQFF
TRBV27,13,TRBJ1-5,CASSRGLNQPQHF
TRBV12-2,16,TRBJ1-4,CASRLGGGTCNEKLFF
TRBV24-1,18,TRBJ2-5,CATSDYRVGGFGQETQYF
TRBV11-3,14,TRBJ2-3,CASSLGAGTDTQYF
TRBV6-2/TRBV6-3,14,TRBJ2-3,CASSYLGGTDTQYF
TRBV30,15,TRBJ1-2,CAWRPGQGAYEGYTF
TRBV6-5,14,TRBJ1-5,CASTDPLAGQPQHF
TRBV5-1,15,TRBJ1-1,CASSLGPGMNTEAFF
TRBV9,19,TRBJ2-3,CASSVVGTSGGPGGDTQYF
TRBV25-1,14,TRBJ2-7,CASSETGGKDEQYF
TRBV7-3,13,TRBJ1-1,CASSSRQNTEAFF
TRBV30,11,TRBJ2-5,CAWSLRETQYF
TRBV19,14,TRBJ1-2,CASKITGDRGGYTF
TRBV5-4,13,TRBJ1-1,CASSLDQGGKAFF
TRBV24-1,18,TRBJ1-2,CATSDLDKPRPQNYGYTF
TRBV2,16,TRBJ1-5,CASSPGGRDSNQPQHF
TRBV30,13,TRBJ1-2,CAWRDTVNYGYTF
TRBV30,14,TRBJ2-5,CAWCGGYLGETQYF
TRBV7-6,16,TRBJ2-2,CASSFVGTENTGELFF
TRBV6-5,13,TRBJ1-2,CASRSVVLDGYTF
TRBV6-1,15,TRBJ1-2,CASSEAEVAFYGYTF
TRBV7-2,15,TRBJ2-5,CASSRRDRPQETQYF
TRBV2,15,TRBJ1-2,CASSEYGGTGSGYTF
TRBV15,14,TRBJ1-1,CATSRDRGNTEAFF
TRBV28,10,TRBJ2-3,CASSYTTQYF
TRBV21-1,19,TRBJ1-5,CASSKAPVTGGKSNQPQHF
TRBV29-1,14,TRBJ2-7,CSVETSGTSYEQYF
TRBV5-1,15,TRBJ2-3,CASSLGTFGGDTQYF
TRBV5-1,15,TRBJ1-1,CASSLISLLNTEAFF
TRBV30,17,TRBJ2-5,CAWRQLGLTGRKETQYF
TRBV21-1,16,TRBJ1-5,CASSKDSPYSNQPQHF
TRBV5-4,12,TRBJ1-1,CASSFLDTEAFF
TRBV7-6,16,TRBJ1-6,CASSLGRGQYNSPLHF
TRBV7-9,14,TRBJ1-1,CASSLANWRTEAFF
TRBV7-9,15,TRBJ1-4,CASSLGFGDNEKLFF
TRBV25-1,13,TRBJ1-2,CASSESGVTGGTF
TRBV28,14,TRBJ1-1,CASSFDRLNTEAFF
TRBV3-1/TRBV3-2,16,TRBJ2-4,CASSPGTAIGKNIQYF
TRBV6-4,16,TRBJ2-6,CASSDSLGAGANVLTF
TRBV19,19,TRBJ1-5,CASRPPLRARVGSNQPQHF
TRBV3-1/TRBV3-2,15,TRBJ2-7,CASSQARDNSYEQYF
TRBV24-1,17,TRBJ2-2,CATSDPRSVGSSGELFF